This T cell receptor (beta chain) is from a study of T-cell memory formation after mild COVID-19 (dated by TCRdb to about 2021). Notes on the research overall: TCR sequence clusters from the two donors were largely donor specific. In a couple of donors, T-cell clones that expanded and contracted after mild COVID-19 were tracked by sequencing TCRalpha and TCRbeta repertoires over time. The cohort was made up of two young adult volunteers, one female and one male, who were previously healthy.

This clonotype was seen more than once but under ten times. The specificity of this receptor is unknown. No base-level quality is on record; no much larger clone is a single base apart. Ficoll-Paque density gradient centrifugation was used to isolate PBMCs. Per the germline V gene, SGHTA is the CDR1 and FQGNSA is the CDR2. For this chain, trimming is 8 bases at the V end and 8 bases at the J end, and the number of junction bases without a gene match is 17. Measured from the cysteine to the phenylalanine, the CDR3 is 16 residues long. The kept DNA is CDR3 alone, 48 bases in frame from the first base. Sequencing was carried out with an Illumina NovaSeq 6000. cDNA libraries for TCRalpha and TCRbeta were prepared by 5'RACE using constant-segment primers, with sample barcodes and unique molecular identifiers added. Trizol reagent was used to extract RNA from every sample. Amplification of the libraries took two PCR steps, and the second step added a second sample barcode plus Illumina TruSeq adapters. Sequencing of libraries was performed on an Illumina NovaSeq with 2 x 150 bp paired-end reads. The study's processing was this. The reads were demultiplexed and collapsed into UMI-guided consensus sequences using migec v1.2.7. Using mixcr v2.1.11, UMI consensuses were aligned to TRA and TRB V and J templates and then assembled into clonotypes. A clonotype was counted as expanded or contracted only when both edgeR and NoisET called the clonotype significant, with the noise models trained on biological replicates. For edgeR calls, the cutoffs were a false discovery rate-adjusted p below 0.01 and a log2 fold-change threshold of 1. As an exploratory analysis of dynamics, max-normalized trajectories of the 1000 most abundant clonotypes were examined by PCA with hierarchical clustering. Each responding clone was given a CD4 or CD8 phenotype based on the CD4+ and CD8+ repertoires, which had been sequenced separately. TCRdb reprocessing: public reads trimmed at Q25 with fastp, clones called with MiXCR, in-frame beta chains kept. Identical CDR3 proteins give one entry, which carries the most common genes and DNA. For this entry, the V and J calls and clone size follow TCRdb and not the study's own pipeline. Within this sample are around 130,000 distinct CDR3 sequences, with about a sixth of them counted one time only. Approximately 5.2% of the sample is in the top ten clones.

The study at large found these results: The study covered only two mild cases, and larger cohorts including severe cases with pre-infection samples were considered necessary. Balanced CD4/CD8 phenotypes were observed for clones contracting from day 15 to 85, whereas a bias towards CD4+ was observed for a second wave of clones expanding from day 15 to 37. Some responding clones were found in pre-infection memory, which suggests that pre-existing cross-reactive memory T cells took part in the SARS-CoV-2 response. Contracting CD4+ clones appeared mostly in the CM and EM memory subsets, whereas CD8+ clones were enriched in EMRA. Whether the second-wave clones peaking on day 37 were SARS-CoV-2 specific was not confirmed.

The chain was built from TRBV7-2 and TRBJ2-4, and TRBD2 matches 8 of the central bases. The receptor was derived from a man aged 18 to 35 who had mild COVID-19 (a few samples of this study predate the infection). The sample titles of this study are shuffled in the database, so cell type and time point are left out; the donor was told from shared clones. The sample taken for sequencing was PBMCs or a T cell subset sorted from them (not recorded which). The DNA is TGTGCCAGCCGACTTCGGGAGGGTCCCAGATTGGACATTCAGTACTTC. This translates into CASRLREGPRLDIQYF. With all but the CDR3 taken from the reference TRBV7-2 and TRBJ2-4 genes, the full variable domain is: GAGVSQSPSNKVTEKGKDVELRCDPISGHTALYWYRQSLGQGLEFLIYFQGNSAPDKSGLPSDRFSAERTGGSVSTLTIQRTQQEDSAVYLCASRLREGPRLDIQYFGAGTRLSVL.